This T cell receptor beta chain was retrieved from a study of cytomegalovirus exposure and HLA in healthy donors. About the study: Findings of an earlier analysis included 117 million unique TCR beta sequences from some 180 million T cells. General study results and limits: In a later analysis, TCR association rates varied by HLA locus: DRB1 most, HLA-C fewest.

The PCR made use of 60 Vbeta and 13 Jbeta primers. Measured with immunoSEQ multiplex PCR; TCRdb has only the in-frame clones, and not every one. The data show 100,000 to 150,000 clones, around 80% seen once. About this clone: What it binds is unknown.

The CDR3 runs 12 residues. The ends were cut back, 5 bases at V and 7 bases at J, with 12 bases in the middle. The V gene's germline CDR1 is SNHLY and CDR2 FYNNEI. V usage is TRBV2 and J usage is TRBJ2-7, with a possible D match to TRBD1 (6 bases). The receptor was isolated from a female donor in good health and CMV-seronegative. Sequencing used PBMCs. CDR3 in amino acids: CASSFQGSEQYF. CDR3 DNA sequence: TGTGCCAGCAGTTTCCAGGGGTCGGAGCAGTACTTC.